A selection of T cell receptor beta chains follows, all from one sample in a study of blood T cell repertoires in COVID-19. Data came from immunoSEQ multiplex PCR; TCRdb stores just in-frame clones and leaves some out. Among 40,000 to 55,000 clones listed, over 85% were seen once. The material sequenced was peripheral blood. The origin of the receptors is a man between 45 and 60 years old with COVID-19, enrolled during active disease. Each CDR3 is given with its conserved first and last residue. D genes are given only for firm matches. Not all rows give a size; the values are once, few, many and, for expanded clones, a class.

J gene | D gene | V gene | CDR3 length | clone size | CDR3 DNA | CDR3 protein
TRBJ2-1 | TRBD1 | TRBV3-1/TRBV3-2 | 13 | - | TGTGCCAGCAAGACAGGGGCCTACAATGAGCAGTTCTTC | CASKTGAYNEQFF
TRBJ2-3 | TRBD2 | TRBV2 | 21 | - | TGTGCCAGCAGTGATGCCCTTGGACTAGCGGGAGGGAATAGAAACACAGATACGCAGTATTTT | CASSDALGLAGGNRNTDTQYF
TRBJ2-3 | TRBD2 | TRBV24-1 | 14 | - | TGTGCCACCAGTGTAGCGGGAGGGGCAGATACGCAGTATTTT | CATSVAGGADTQYF
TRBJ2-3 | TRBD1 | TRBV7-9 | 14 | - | TGTGCCAGCAGCCGGACAGGGAGCACAGATACGCAGTATTTT | CASSRTGSTDTQYF
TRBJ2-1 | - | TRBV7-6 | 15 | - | TGTGCCAGCAGATACAGGTCGGACTACCTGAGCGAGCAGTTCTTC | CASRYRSDYLSEQFF
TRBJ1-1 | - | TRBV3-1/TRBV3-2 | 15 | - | TGTGCCAGCAGCCAAGGTATGCAGGCGAACACTGAAGCTTTCTTT | CASSQGMQANTEAFF
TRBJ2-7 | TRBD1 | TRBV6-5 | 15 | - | TGTGCCAGCAGTATCCGGACAGGGGGCGACTACGAGCAGTACTTC | CASSIRTGGDYEQYF
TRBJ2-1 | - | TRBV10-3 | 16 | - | TGTGCCATCAGTGAGTCCGGGGTCACAGGAGGGTCAAAGCAGTTCTTC | CAISESGVTGGSKQFF
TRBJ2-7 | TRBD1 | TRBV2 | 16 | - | TGTGCCAGCAGTTATTTCCGGGACAGGGGGAGCTACGAGCAGTACTTC | CASSYFRDRGSYEQYF
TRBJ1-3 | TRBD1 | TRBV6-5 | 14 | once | TGTGCCAGCAGTCCCGACAGGGGAGGAAACACCATATATTTT | CASSPDRGGNTIYF
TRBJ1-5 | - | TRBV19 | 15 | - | TGTGCCAGTAGTATTTCGGGGAATAGCAATCAGCCCCAGCATTTT | CASSISGNSNQPQHF
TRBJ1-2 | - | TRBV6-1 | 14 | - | TGTGCCAGCAGTGAAGCAAGAGCCTCCCATGGCTACACCTTC | CASSEARASHGYTF
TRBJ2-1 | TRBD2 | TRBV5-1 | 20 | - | TGCGCCAGCAGTTGGCTAGGGACAGGGTTTAGCGGGAGGGCCGGCAATGAGCAGTTCTTC | CASSWLGTGFSGRAGNEQFF
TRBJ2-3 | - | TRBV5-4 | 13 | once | TGTGCCAGCAGCTTGGGACTGATGAATACGCAGTATTTT | CASSLGLMNTQYF
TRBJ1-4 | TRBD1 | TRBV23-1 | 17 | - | TGCGCCAGCAGTCCGTGGAGCTCCGGGACAGATAATGAAAAACTGTTTTTT | CASSPWSSGTDNEKLFF
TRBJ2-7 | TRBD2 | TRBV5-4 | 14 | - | TGTGCCAGCAGCTCAGACAGCGGGAAGCGTGAGCAGTACTTC | CASSSDSGKREQYF
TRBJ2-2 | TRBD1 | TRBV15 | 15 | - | TGTGCCACCAGCATCGATAACAGGGGGGCCGGGGAGCTGTTTTTT | CATSIDNRGAGELFF
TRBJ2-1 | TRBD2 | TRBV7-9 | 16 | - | TGTGCCAGCAGCTTCTTATCCTTAGCGGGAGGGAAGGAGCAGTTCTTC | CASSFLSLAGGKEQFF
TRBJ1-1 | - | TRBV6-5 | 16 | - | TGTGCCAGCAGTTACCGAGGACCACAGGGAGACACTGAAGCTTTCTTT | CASSYRGPQGDTEAFF
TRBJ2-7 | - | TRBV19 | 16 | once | TGTGCCAGTACTCCGAGGGGGACGACAGGTGTCTACGAGCAGTACTTC | CASTPRGTTGVYEQYF
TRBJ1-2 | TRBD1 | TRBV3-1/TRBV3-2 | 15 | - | TGTGCCAGCAGCCAGATGACAGGGGGCGCCGATGGCTACACCTTC | CASSQMTGGADGYTF
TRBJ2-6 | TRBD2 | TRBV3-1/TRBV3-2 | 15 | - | TGTGCCAGTGAGGGAGGGATCTCTGGGGCCAACGTCCTGACTTTC | CASEGGISGANVLTF
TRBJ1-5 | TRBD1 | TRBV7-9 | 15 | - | TGTGCCAGCAGTCAGGGGGCTTATGGCAATCAGCCCCAGCATTTT | CASSQGAYGNQPQHF
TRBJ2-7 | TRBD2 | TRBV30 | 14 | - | TGTGCCTGGAGTCGGGGGGGGAGCTCCTACGAGCAGTACTTC | CAWSRGGSSYEQYF
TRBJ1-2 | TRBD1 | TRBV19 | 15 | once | TGTGCCAGTAGGACACAACAGGGGGCCGGCTATGGCTACACCTTC | CASRTQQGAGYGYTF
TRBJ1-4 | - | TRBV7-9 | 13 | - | TGTGCCAGCAGCCGGGGAGGGAATGAAAAACTGTTTTTT | CASSRGGNEKLFF
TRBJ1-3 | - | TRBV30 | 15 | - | TGTGCCTGGAGCCGGACTGGTCTCTCTGGAAACACCATATATTTT | CAWSRTGLSGNTIYF
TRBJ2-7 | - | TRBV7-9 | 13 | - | TGTGCCAGCAGCTTGGGAGTCCAGTACGAGCAGTACTTC | CASSLGVQYEQYF
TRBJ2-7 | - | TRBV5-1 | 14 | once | TGCGCCAGCAGCTTGGGGACCTGGGGAGACGAGCAGTACTTC | CASSLGTWGDEQYF
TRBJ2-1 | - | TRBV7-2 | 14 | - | TGTGCCAGCAGCTACAGGGTTACCTACAATGAGCAGTTCTTC | CASSYRVTYNEQFF
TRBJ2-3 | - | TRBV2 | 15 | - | TGTGCCAGCGGAGGGATAGCGGTTAGCACAGATACGCAGTATTTT | CASGGIAVSTDTQYF
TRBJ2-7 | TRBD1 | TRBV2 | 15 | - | TGTGCCAGCAGTGTGGACAGGGGCTACTCCTACGAGCAGTACTTC | CASSVDRGYSYEQYF
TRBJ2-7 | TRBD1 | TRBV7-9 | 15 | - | TGTGCCAGCAGCTTATGGGGCAGGGGGAGAGGCGAGCAGTACTTC | CASSLWGRGRGEQYF
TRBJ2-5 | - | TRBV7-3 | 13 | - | TGTGCCAGCAGCTTAATTTCCGAAGAGACCCAGTACTTC | CASSLISEETQYF
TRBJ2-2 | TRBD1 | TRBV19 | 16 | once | TGTGCCAGTAGTATACAGACAGGGATGAGCCCCGGGGAGCTGTTTTTT | CASSIQTGMSPGELFF
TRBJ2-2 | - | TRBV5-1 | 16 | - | TGCGCCAGCAGCCAACAGGAGGACAGAAACACCGGGGAGCTGTTTTTT | CASSQQEDRNTGELFF
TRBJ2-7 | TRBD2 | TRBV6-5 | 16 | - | TGTGCCAGCAGTTACTCCTGGGACCTAGCGGATTACGAGCAGTACTTC | CASSYSWDLADYEQYF
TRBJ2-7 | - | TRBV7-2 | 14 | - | TGTGCCAGCAGCTTAACGGGGTCCTCCTACGAGCAGTACTTC | CASSLTGSSYEQYF
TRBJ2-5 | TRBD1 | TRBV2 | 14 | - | TGTGCCAGCAGTAGGACAGGGAATCAAGAGACCCAGTACTTC | CASSRTGNQETQYF
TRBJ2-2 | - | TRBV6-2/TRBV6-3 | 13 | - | TGTGCCAGCAGTCAGGTAGTGACCGGGGAGCTGTTTTTT | CASSQVVTGELFF
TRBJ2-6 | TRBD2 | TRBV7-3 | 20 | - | TGTGCCAGCAGCCCCAAACCGGCGGGACTAGCGGGCTCTGGGGCCAACGTCCTGACTTTC | CASSPKPAGLAGSGANVLTF
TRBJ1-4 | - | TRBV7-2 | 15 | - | TGTGCCAGCAGCTTACCAGGGGCGATTGAAGAAAAACTGTTTTTT | CASSLPGAIEEKLFF
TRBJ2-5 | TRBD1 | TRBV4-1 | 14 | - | TGCGCCAGCAGCCAGGGACAGGGGGAAGAGACCCAGTACTTC | CASSQGQGEETQYF
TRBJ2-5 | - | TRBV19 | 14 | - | TGTGCCAGTAGTATACTAGCGTTCACAGAGACCCAGTACTTC | CASSILAFTETQYF
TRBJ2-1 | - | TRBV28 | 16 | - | TGTGCCAGCAATCCTACTCAGGGGAGGGGAGCCAATGAGCAGTTCTTC | CASNPTQGRGANEQFF
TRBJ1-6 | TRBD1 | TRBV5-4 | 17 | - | TGTGCCAGCAGCTCGGGGGCAGGGGGCTCCTATAATTCACCCCTCCACTTT | CASSSGAGGSYNSPLHF
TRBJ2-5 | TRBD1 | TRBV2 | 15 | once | TGTGCCAGCAGTCGGGCGACAGGGGGCGCGGAGACCCAGTACTTC | CASSRATGGAETQYF
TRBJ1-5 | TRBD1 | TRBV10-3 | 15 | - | TGTGCCATCAGTGAGGGGACAGGGGACCATCAACCCCAGCATTTT | CAISEGTGDHQPQHF
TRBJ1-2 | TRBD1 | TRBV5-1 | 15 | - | TGCGCCAGCAGCCCCCTCCAGGGGGGCTACTATGGCTACACCTTC | CASSPLQGGYYGYTF
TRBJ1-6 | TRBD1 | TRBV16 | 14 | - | TGTGCCAGCAGCAGACAGGGGAATAATTCACCCCTCCACTTT | CASSRQGNNSPLHF
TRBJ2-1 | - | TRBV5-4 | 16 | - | TGTGCCAGCAGCTTCAGTCATTTAGGGGTTAGGAATGAGCAGTTCTTC | CASSFSHLGVRNEQFF
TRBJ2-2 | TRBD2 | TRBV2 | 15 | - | TGTGCCAGCGGGGGGCTAGCGGGGAACACCGGGGAGCTGTTTTTT | CASGGLAGNTGELFF
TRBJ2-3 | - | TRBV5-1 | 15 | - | TGCGCCAGCAGCTTGATGCGGAGAAGCACAGATACGCAGTATTTT | CASSLMRRSTDTQYF
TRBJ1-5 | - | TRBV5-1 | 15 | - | TGCGCCAGCAGTATGGACAATCCGCTGGACCAGCCCCAGCATTTT | CASSMDNPLDQPQHF
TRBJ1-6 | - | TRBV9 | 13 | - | TGTGCCAGCAGCGACAGGGTTAATTCACCCCTCCACTTT | CASSDRVNSPLHF